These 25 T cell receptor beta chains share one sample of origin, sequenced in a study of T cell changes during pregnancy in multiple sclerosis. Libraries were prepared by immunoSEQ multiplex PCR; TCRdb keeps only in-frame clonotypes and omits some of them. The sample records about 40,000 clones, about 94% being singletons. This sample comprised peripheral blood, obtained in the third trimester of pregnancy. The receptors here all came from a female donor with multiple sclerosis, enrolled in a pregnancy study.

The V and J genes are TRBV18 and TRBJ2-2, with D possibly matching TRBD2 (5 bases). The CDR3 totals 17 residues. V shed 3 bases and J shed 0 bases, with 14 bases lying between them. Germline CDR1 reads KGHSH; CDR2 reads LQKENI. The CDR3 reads CASSPPGPGSNTGELFF. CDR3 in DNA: TGTGCCAGCTCACCCCCTGGGCCGGGATCGAACACCGGGGAGCTGTTTTTT.

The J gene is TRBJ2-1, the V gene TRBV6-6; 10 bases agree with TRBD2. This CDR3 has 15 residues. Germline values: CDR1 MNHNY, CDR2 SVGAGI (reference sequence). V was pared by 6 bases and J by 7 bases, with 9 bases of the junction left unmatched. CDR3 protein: CASSTSGAGVNEQFF. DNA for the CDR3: TGTGCCAGCAGCACTAGCGGGGCGGGCGTGAATGAGCAGTTCTTC.

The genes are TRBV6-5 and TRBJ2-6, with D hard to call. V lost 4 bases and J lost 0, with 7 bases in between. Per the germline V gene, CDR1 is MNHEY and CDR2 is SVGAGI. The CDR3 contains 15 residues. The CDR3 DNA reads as TGTGCCAGCAGTTTATCAGGCTCTGGGGCCAACGTCCTGACTTTC. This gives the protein CASSLSGSGANVLTF.

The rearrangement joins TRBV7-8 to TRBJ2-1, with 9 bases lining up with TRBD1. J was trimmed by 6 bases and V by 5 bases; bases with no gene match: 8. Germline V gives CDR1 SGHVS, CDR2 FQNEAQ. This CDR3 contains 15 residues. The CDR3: CASSRRDRESNEQFF. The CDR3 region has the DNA TGTGCCAGCAGCCGCCGGGACAGGGAAAGCAATGAGCAGTTCTTC.

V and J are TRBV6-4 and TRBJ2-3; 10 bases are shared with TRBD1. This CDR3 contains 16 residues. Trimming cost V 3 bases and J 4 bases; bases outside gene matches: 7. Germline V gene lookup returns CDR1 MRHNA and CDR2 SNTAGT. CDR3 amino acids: CASSEETGGSSDTQYF. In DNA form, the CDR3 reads TGTGCCAGCAGTGAAGAGACAGGGGGCAGCTCAGATACGCAGTATTTT.

The CDR3 DNA sequence: TGTGCCTGGAGGGGGACAGTCCCCGGGGAGCTGTTTTTT. Its protein is CAWRGTVPGELFF. V usage is TRBV30 and J usage is TRBJ2-2, with 7 bases fitting TRBD1. The V segment lost 3 bases and the J segment 6 bases; nucleotides outside the gene matches: 4. The CDR3 is 13 amino acids. Germline-derived CDR1 and CDR2 are GTSNPN and SVGIG (reference sequence).

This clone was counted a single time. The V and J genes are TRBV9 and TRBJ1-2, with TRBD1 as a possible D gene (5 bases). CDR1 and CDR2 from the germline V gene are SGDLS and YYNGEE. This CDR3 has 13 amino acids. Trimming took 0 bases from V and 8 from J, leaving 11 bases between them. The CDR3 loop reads CASSVEAGPGYTF. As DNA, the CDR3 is TGTGCCAGCAGCGTAGAAGCAGGGCCCGGCTACACCTTC.

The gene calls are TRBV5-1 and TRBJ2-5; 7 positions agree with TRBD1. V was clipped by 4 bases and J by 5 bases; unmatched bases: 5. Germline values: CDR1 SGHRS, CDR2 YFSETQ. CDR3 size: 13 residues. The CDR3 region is CASSEGARETQYF. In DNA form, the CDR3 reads TGCGCCAGCAGCGAGGGGGCCAGGGAGACCCAGTACTTC. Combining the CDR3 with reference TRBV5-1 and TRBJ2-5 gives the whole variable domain KAGVTQTPRYLIKTRGQQVTLSCSPISGHRSVSWYQQTPGQGLQFLFEYFSETQRNKGNFPGRFSGRQFSNSRSEMNVSTLELGDSALYLCASSEGARETQYFGPGTRLLVL.

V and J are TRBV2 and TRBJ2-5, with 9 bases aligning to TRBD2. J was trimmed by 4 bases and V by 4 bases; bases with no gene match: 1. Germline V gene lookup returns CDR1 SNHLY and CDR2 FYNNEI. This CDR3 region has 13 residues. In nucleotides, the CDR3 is TGTGCCAGCAGTGGTAGCGGGGGAGAGACCCAGTACTTC. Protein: CASSGSGGETQYF.

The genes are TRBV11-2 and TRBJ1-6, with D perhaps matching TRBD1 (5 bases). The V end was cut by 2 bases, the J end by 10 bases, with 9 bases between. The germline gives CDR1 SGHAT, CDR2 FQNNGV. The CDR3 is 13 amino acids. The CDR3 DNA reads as TGTGCCAGCAGCTTAAATACAGGATCACCCCTCCACTTT. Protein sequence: CASSLNTGSPLHF.

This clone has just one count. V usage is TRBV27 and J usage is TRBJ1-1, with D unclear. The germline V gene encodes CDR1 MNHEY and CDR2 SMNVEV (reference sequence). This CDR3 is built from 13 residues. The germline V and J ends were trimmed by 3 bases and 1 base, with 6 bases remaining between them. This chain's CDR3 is CASSLRQNTEAFF. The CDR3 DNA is TGTGCCAGCAGTTTGAGGCAGAACACTGAAGCTTTCTTT.

The chain's CDR3 is CASSLVGGSDTEAFF. The CDR3 DNA sequence: TGTGCCAGCAGCTTAGTCGGGGGATCGGACACTGAAGCTTTCTTT. The chain recombines TRBV7-2 with TRBJ1-1; maybe TRBD1 (5 bases). CDR3 length: 15 amino acids. From germline, CDR1 is SGHTA and CDR2 FQGNSA. V gave up 1 base and J gave up 3 bases, with 12 bases separating them.

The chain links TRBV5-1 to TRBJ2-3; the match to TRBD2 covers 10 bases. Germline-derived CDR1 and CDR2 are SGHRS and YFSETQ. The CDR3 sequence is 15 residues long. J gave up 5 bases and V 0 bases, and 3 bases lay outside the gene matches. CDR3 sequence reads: CASSLVASGGDTQYF. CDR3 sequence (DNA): TGCGCCAGCAGCTTGGTGGCTAGCGGGGGAGATACGCAGTATTTT.

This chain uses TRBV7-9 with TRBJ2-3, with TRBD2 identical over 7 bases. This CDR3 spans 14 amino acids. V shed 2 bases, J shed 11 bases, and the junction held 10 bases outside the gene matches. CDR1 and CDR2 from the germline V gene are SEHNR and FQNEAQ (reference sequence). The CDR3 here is CASSLPGRAGVQYF. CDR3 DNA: TGTGCCAGCAGCTTACCGGGCCGGGCGGGGGTGCAGTATTTT.

CDR3 protein: CASRSTVTSYNEQFF. CDR3 DNA: TGTGCCAGCAGATCCACAGTAACGTCCTACAATGAGCAGTTCTTC. The chain joins TRBV7-9 to TRBJ2-1; no clear D. Germline V CDR1 and CDR2: SEHNR, FQNEAQ (reference sequence). V lost 6 bases, J lost 1 base, and 13 bases lay in between. CDR3 length: 15 residues. Using reference TRBV7-9 and TRBJ2-1 for the parts outside the CDR3, the full variable domain is DTGVSQNPRHKITKRGQNVTFRCDPISEHNRLYWYRQTLGQGPEFLTYFQNEAQLEKSRLLSDRFSAERPKGSFSTLEIQRTEQGDSAMYLCASRSTVTSYNEQFFGPGTRLTVL.

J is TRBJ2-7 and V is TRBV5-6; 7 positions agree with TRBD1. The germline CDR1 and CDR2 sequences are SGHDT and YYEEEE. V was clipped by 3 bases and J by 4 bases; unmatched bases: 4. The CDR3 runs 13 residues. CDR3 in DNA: TGTGCCAGCAGCTCACAGGGGACGTACGAGCAGTACTTC. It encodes CASSSQGTYEQYF.

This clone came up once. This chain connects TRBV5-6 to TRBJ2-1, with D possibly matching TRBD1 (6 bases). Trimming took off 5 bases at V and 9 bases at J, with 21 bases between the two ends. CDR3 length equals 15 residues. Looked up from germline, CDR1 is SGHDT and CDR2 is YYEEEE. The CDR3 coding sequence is TGTGCCAGCAGATGGGGATCAACCGGGACATCTGAGCAGTTCTTC. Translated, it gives CASRWGSTGTSEQFF.

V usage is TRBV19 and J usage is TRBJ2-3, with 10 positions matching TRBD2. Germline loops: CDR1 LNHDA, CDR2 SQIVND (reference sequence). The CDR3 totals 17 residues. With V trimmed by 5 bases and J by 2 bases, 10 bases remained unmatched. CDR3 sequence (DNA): TGTGCCAGTAGTCTCTCCTCACTAGCGGGGTCCACAGATACGCAGTATTTT. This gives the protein CASSLSSLAGSTDTQYF.

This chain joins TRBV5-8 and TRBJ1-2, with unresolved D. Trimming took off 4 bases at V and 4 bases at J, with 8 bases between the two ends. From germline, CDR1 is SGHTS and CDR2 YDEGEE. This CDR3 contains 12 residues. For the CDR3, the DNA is TGTGCCAGCAGCAATAGACTCTATGGCTACACCTTC. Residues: CASSNRLYGYTF.

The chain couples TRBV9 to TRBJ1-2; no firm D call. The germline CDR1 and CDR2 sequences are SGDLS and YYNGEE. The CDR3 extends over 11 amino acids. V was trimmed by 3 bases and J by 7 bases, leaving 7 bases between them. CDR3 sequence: CASSAFSGYTF. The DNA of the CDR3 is TGTGCCAGCAGCGCGTTTAGTGGCTACACCTTC.

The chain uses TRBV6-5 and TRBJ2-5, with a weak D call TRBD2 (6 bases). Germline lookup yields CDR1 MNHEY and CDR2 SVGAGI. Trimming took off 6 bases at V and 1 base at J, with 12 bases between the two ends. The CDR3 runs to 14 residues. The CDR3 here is CASSTSGGQETQYF. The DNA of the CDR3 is TGTGCCAGCAGCACCTCCGGGGGCCAAGAGACCCAGTACTTC.

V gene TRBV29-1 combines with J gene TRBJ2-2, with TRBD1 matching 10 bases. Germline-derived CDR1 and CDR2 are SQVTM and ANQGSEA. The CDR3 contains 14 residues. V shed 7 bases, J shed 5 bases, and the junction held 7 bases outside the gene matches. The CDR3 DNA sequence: TGCAGCGGTAGGGACAGGGGAGCTACCGGGGAGCTGTTTTTT. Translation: CSGRDRGATGELFF.

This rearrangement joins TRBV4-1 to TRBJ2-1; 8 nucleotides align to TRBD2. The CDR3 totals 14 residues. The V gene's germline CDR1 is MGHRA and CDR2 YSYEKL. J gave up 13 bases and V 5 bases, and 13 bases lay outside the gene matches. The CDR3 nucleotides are TGCGCCAGCAGCGGAGGAGCAGTAGCGGGATCCCAGTTCTTC. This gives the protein CASSGGAVAGSQFF.

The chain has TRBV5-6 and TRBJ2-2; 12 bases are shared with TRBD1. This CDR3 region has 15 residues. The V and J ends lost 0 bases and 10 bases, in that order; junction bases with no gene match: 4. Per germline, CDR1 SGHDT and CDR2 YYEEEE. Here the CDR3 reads CASSLGDRGPQELFF. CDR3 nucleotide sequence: TGTGCCAGCAGCTTGGGGGACAGGGGGCCTCAGGAGCTGTTTTTT.

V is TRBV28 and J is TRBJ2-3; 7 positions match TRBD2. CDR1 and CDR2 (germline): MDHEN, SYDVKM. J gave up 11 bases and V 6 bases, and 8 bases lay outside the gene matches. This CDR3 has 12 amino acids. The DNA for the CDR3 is TGTGCCAGCAGCCCTAGCGGTTTTGGGCAGTATTTT. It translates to CASSPSGFGQYF.